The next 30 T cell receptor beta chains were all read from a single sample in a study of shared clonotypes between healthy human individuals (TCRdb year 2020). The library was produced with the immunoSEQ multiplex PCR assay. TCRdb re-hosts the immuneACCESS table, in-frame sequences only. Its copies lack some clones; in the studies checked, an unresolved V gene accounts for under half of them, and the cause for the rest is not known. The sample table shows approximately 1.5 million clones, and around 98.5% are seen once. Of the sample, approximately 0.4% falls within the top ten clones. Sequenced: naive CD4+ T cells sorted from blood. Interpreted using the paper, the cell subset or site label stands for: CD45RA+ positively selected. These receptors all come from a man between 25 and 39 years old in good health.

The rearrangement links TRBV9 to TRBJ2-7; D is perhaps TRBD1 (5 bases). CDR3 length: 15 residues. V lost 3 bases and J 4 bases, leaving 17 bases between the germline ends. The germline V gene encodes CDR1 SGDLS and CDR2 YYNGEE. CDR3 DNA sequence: TGTGCCAGCAGCGGGGGCATAGTGGGTTTATACGAGCAGTACTTC. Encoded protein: CASSGGIVGLYEQYF.

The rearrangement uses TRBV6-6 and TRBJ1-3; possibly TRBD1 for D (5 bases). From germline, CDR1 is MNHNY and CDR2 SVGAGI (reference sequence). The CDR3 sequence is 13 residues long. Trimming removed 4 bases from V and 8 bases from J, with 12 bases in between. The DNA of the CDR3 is TGTGCCAGCAGTTTGGGACGGAAAGACACCATATATTTT. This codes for CASSLGRKDTIYF.

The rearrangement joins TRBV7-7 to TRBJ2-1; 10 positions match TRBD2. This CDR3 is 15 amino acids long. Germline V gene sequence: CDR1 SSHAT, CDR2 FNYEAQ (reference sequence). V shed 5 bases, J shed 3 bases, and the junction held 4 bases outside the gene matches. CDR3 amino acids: CASSDEREGYNEQFF. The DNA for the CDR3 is TGTGCCAGCAGCGACGAGCGGGAGGGCTACAATGAGCAGTTCTTC.

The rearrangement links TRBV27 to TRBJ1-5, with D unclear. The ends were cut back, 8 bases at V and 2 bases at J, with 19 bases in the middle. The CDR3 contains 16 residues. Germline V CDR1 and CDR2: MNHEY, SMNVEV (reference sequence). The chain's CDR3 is CASGRPSGQGNQPQHF. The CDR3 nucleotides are TGTGCCAGCGGAAGACCCTCCGGGCAGGGCAATCAGCCCCAGCATTTT.

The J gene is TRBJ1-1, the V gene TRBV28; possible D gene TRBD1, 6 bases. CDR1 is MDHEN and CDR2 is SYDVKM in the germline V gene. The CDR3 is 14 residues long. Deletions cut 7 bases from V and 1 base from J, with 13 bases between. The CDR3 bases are TGTGCCAGCATCCCCGGGACATCGAACACTGAAGCTTTCTTT. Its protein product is CASIPGTSNTEAFF.

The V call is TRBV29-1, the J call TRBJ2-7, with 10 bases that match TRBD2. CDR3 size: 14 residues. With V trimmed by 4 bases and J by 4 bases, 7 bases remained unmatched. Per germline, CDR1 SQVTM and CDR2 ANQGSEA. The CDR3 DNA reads TGCAGCGTTGTCCCAGCGGGAGGGGGATACGAGCAGTACTTC. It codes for CSVVPAGGGYEQYF.

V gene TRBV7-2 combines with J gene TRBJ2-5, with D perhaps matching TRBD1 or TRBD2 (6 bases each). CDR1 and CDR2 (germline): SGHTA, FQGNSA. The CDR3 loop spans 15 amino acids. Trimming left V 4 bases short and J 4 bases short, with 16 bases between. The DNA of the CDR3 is TGTGCCAGCAGCTCCTGGGGGGCTCTCGGAGAGACCCAGTACTTC. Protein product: CASSSWGALGETQYF.

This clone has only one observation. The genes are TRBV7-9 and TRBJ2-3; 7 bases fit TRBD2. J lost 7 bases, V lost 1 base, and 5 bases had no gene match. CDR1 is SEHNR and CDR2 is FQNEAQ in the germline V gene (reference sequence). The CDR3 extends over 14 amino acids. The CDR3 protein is CASSLDPSGNTQYF. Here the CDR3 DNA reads TGTGCCAGCAGCTTAGATCCTAGCGGAAATACGCAGTATTTT.

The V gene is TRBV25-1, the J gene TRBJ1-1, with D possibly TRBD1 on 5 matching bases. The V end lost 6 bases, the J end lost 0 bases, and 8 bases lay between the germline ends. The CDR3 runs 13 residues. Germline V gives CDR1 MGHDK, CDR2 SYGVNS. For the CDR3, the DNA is TGTGCCAGCAGGCCAGGGATGAACACTGAAGCTTTCTTT. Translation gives CASRPGMNTEAFF. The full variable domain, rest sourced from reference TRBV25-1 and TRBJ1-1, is EADIYQTPRYLVIGTGKKITLECSQTMGHDKMYWYQQDPGMELHLIHYSYGVNSTEKGDLSSESTVSRIRTEHFPLTLESARPSHTSQYLCASRPGMNTEAFFGQGTRLTVV.

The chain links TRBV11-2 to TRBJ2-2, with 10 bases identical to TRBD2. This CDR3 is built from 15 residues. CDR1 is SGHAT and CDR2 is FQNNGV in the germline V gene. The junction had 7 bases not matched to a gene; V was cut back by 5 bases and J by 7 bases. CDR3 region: CASSLAGAPGGELFF. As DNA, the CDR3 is TGTGCCAGCAGCCTAGCGGGAGCCCCCGGCGGGGAGCTGTTTTTT.

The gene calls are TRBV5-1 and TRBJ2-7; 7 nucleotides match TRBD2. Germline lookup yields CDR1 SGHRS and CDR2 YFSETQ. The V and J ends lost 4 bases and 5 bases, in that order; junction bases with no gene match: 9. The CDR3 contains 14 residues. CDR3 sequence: CASSGGTTYHEQYF. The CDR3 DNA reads TGCGCCAGCAGCGGGGGGACTACTTACCACGAGCAGTACTTC.

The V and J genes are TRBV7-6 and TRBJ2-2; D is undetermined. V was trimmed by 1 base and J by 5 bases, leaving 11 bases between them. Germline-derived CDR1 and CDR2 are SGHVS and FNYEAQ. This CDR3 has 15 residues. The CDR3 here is CASSLGGVWTGELFF. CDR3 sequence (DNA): TGTGCCAGCAGCTTAGGGGGTGTATGGACCGGGGAGCTGTTTTTT.

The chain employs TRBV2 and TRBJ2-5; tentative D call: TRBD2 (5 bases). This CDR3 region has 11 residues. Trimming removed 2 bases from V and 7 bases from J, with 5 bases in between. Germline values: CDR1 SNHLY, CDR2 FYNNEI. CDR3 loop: CASSERGTQYF. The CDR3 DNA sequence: TGTGCCAGCAGTGAACGGGGGACCCAGTACTTC.

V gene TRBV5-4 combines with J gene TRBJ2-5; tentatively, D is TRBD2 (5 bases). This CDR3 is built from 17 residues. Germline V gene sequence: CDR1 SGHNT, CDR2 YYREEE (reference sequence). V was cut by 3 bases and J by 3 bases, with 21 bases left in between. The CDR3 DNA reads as TGTGCCAGCAGCTCGACGTGGAGGAGTTCATTAGAAGAGACCCAGTACTTC. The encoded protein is CASSSTWRSSLEETQYF.

Here the CDR3 reads CASSSVPGQVDGYTF. The CDR3, as DNA: TGTGCCAGCAGCTCGGTCCCGGGACAAGTAGATGGCTACACCTTC. V and J are TRBV5-5 and TRBJ1-2; D possibly corresponds to TRBD1 (6 bases). This CDR3 is 15 amino acids long. Trimming took 3 bases from V and 6 from J, leaving 18 bases between them. The germline gives CDR1 SGHKS, CDR2 YYEKEE (reference sequence).

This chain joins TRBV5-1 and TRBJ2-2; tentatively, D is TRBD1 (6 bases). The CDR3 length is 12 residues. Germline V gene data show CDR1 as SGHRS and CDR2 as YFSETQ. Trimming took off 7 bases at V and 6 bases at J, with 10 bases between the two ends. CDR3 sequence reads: CASGWGPGELFF. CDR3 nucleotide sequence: TGCGCCAGCGGCTGGGGGCCCGGGGAGCTGTTTTTT.

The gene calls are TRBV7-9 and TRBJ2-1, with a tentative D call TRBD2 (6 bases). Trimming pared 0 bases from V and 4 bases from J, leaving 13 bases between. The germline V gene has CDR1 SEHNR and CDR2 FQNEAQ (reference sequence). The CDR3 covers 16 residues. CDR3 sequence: CASSLAGGRTYNEQFF. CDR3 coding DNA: TGTGCCAGCAGCTTAGCTGGTGGGAGGACTTACAATGAGCAGTTCTTC.

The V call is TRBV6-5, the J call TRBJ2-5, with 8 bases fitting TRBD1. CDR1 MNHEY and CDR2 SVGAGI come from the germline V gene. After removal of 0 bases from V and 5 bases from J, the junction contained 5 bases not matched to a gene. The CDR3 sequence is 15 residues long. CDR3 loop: CASSYSDRVYETQYF. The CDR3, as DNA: TGTGCCAGCAGTTACTCGGACAGGGTTTATGAGACCCAGTACTTC.

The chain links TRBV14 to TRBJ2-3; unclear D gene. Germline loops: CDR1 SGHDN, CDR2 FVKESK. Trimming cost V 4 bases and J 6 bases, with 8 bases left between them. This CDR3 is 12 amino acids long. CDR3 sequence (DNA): TGTGCCAGCAGCCTCTGGCGGGATACGCAGTATTTT. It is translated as CASSLWRDTQYF.

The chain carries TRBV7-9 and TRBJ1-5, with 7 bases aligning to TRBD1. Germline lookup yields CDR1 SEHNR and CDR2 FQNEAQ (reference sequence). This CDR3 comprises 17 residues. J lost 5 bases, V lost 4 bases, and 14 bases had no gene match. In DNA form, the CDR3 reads TGTGCCAGCAGCTCGATACAGGGGCCCAAATTCGATCAGCCCCAGCATTTT. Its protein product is CASSSIQGPKFDQPQHF.

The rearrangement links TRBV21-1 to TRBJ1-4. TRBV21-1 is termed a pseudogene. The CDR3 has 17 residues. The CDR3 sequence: CASSKDALSSLGEKLFF. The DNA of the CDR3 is TGTGCCAGCAGCAAAGATGCTCTGTCGTCGTTGGGTGAAAAACTGTTTTTT.

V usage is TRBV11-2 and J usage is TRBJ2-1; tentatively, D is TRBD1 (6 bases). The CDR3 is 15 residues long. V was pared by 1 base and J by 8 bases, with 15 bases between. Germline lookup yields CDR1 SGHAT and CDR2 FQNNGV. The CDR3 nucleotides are TGTGCCAGCAGCTTAGGGGACACCCCGAGGGATGAGCAGTTCTTC. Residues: CASSLGDTPRDEQFF.

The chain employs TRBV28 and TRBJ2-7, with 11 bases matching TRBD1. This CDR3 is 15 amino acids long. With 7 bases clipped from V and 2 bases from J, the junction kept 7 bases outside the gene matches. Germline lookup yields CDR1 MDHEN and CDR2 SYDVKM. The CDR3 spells CASTSPGQGAYEQYF. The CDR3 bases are TGTGCCAGCACCTCACCGGGACAGGGGGCCTACGAGCAGTACTTC.

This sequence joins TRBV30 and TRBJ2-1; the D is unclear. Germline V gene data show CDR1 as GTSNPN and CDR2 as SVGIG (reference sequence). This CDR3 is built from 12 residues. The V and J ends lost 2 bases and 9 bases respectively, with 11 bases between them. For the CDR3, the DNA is TGTGCCTGGAGTTTTTTCTTGGGTGAGCAGTTCTTC. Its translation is CAWSFFLGEQFF.

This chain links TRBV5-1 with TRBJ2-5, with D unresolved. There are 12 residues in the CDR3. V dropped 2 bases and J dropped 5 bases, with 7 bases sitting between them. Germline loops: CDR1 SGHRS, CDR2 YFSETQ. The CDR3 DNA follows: TGCGCCAGCAGCTTTTCAAGGGAGACCCAGTACTTC. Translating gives CASSFSRETQYF.

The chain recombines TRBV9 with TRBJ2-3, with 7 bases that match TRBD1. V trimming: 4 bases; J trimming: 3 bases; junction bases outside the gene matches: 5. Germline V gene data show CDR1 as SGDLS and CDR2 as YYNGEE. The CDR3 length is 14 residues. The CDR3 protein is CASSRQGVTDTQYF. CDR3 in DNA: TGTGCCAGCAGCAGACAGGGAGTGACAGATACGCAGTATTTT.

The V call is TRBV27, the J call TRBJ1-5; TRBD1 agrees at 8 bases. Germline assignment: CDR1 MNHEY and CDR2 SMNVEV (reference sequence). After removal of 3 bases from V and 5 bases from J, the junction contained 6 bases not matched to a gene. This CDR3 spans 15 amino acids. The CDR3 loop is CASSLTGVGYQPQHF. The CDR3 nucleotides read TGTGCCAGCAGTTTGACAGGGGTCGGGTATCAGCCCCAGCATTTT.

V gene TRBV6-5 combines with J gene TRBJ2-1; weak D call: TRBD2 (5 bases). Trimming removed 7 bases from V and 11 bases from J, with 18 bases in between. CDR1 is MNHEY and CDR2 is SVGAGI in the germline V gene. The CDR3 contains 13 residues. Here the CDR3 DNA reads TGTGCCAGCAACCTCCGTAGCGCGAGCCAGCAGTTCTTC. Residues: CASNLRSASQQFF.

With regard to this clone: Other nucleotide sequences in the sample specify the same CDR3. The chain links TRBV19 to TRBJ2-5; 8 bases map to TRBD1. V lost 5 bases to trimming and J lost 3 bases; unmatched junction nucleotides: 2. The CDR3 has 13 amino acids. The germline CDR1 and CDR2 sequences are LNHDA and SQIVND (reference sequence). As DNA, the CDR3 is TGTGCCAGTAGTTTGGACAGGGAAGAGACCCAGTACTTC. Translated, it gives CASSLDREETQYF.

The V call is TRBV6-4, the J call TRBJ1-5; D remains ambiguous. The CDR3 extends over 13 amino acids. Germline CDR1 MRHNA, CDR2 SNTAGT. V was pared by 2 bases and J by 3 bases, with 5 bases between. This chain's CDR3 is CASSDTSNQPQHF. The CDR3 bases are TGTGCCAGCAGTGACACCTCCAATCAGCCCCAGCATTTT.